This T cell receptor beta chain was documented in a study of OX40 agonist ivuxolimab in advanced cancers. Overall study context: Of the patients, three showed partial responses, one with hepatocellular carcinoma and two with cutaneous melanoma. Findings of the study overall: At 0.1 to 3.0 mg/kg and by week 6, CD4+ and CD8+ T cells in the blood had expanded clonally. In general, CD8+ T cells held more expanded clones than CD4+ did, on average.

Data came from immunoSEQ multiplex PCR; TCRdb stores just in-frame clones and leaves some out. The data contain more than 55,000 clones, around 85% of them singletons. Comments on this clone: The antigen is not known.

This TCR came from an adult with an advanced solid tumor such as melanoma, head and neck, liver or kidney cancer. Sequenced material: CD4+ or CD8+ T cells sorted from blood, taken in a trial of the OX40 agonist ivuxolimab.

Here the CDR3 reads CASSPSPGPQSGELFF. Here the CDR3 DNA reads TGTGCCAGCTCACCGTCCCCCGGGCCCCAATCCGGGGAGCTGTTTTTT. The chain employs TRBV18 and TRBJ2-2; unclear D gene. CDR3 length: 16 amino acids. Trimming pared 3 bases from V and 6 bases from J, leaving 17 bases between. In germline, CDR1 is KGHSH, CDR2 LQKENI.